The present entry profiles one TCR beta chain with its context. The target antigen is unknown. The authors prepared the TCRbeta library with unique molecular identifiers. A single record per CDR3 protein comes from TCRdb applying MiXCR to the PCR reads. The table lists approximately 350,000 distinct CDR3 sequences, around 16% of them singletons. The entry originates in a study of T-cell reconstitution after alpha-beta-depleted transplantation in children. General observations from the study: Recipient T cells and thymic progenitors that survived gave rise to the high TCRbeta diversity observed at day 60 in some patients. Diversity and T-cell counts at one year after transplant derived mostly from new T cells. By about two months after transplant, alpha-beta T cells reportedly arose from several hundred graft clones that had expanded.

The junction had 3 bases not matched to a gene; V was cut back by 3 bases and J by 6 bases. The CDR3 runs to 15 residues. Germline V gene sequence: CDR1 KGHDR, CDR2 SFDVKD. The origin of this receptor is a male patient between 2 and 9 years old who had a stem cell transplant for acute lymphoblastic leukemia, so the T cells may come from the graft donor. Material: PBMCs, mostly from graft donor cells, obtained 360 days after TCRalphabeta/CD19-depleted stem cell transplant. V and J are TRBV24-1 and TRBJ2-3; the match to TRBD2 covers 12 bases. CDR3 coding DNA: TGTGCCACCAGTGATAGACTAGCGGGAGACGATACGCAGTATTTT. It yields the protein CATSDRLAGDDTQYF.